This TCR beta chain was identified in a study of cytomegalovirus exposure and HLA in healthy donors. Researchers ran the PCR with 60 Vbeta and 13 Jbeta primers. The data were produced by immunoSEQ multiplex PCR, yet TCRdb's version contains in-frame clones alone and is incomplete. The sample includes 90,000 to 110,000 clones, about an eighth of them seen just once. The CDR3 covers 14 residues. Germline CDR1 reads SGHRS; CDR2 reads YFSETQ. This chain links TRBV5-1 with TRBJ2-5; maybe TRBD2 (6 bases). TRBJ2-7 explains the end of the DNA better; the J call may be wrong. The sample taken for sequencing was PBMCs. The TCR comes from a middle-aged man in good health and CMV-seropositive. CDR3 sequence: CASSLVAGRYEQYF. For the CDR3, the DNA is TGCGCCAGCAGCTTGGTGGCGGGAAGATACGAGCAGTACTTC.